The 21 T cell receptor beta chains reported below all come from one sample, sequenced in a study of T cell changes during pregnancy in multiple sclerosis. TCRdb's copy holds only in-frame clones and misses some; the assay was immunoSEQ multiplex PCR. Here the sample spans tens of thousands of clones, approximately 92% being singletons. Sequencing used peripheral blood, obtained after pregnancy. Every receptor here comes from a female donor with multiple sclerosis, enrolled in a pregnancy study.

The rearrangement uses TRBV10-3 and TRBJ1-1, with D possibly matching TRBD1 (5 bases). Germline CDR1 reads ENHRY; CDR2 reads SYGVKD. This CDR3 has 12 amino acids. Trimming pared 4 bases from V and 3 bases from J, leaving 6 bases between. This chain's CDR3 is CAISGRDTEAFF. CDR3 coding DNA: TGTGCCATCAGTGGCAGGGACACTGAAGCTTTCTTT.

V gene TRBV2 combines with J gene TRBJ2-3, with 7 bases that match TRBD1. Per the germline V gene, CDR1 is SNHLY and CDR2 is FYNNEI. V was clipped by 6 bases and J by 2 bases; unmatched bases: 20. The CDR3 loop spans 19 amino acids. The CDR3, as DNA: TGTGCCAGCAGCATCCCGACAGGGAACCCCCAGCTTGCCACAGATACGCAGTATTTT. Protein sequence: CASSIPTGNPQLATDTQYF.

About this clone itself: Distinct nucleotide sequences in the sample also encode this CDR3. The chain recombines TRBV29-1 with TRBJ2-7; the D gene is possibly TRBD1 (5 bases). The germline gives CDR1 SQVTM, CDR2 ANQGSEA. The V end was cut by 6 bases, the J end by 3 bases, with 12 bases between. The CDR3 is 12 amino acids. In DNA form, the CDR3 reads TGCAGCGTGGAGTTACAGGACTACGAGCAGTACTTC. Its protein is CSVELQDYEQYF.

This chain links TRBV27 with TRBJ2-5, with TRBD2 as a possible D gene (5 bases). Germline CDR1 reads MNHEY; CDR2 reads SMNVEV (reference sequence). The CDR3 is 13 residues long. The ends were cut back, 3 bases at V and 4 bases at J, with 9 bases in the middle. The CDR3 region is CASSFRGVETQYF. In DNA form, the CDR3 reads TGTGCCAGCAGTTTTCGGGGTGTAGAGACCCAGTACTTC.

The chain is built from TRBV4-1 and TRBJ2-3; D remains unclear. V was cut by 1 base and J by 0 bases, with 17 bases left in between. Germline CDR1 and CDR2: MGHRA and YSYEKL. The length of the CDR3 is 18 residues. The CDR3 loop reads CASSQGYGSATSTDTQYF. DNA for the CDR3: TGCGCCAGCAGCCAAGGGTACGGGTCGGCTACTAGCACAGATACGCAGTATTTT.

The J gene is TRBJ2-3, the V gene TRBV15, with D tentatively TRBD2 (6 bases). Germline CDR1 and CDR2: LNHNV and YYDKDF (reference sequence). CDR3 length: 13 residues. Deletions cut 4 bases from V and 4 bases from J, with 9 bases between. CDR3 region: CATSTGLSDTQYF. Here the CDR3 DNA reads TGTGCCACCAGCACGGGACTTTCAGATACGCAGTATTTT.

This clone has a handful of counts. The chain combines TRBV7-7 with TRBJ2-5, with TRBD2 matching 13 bases. The CDR3 covers 15 residues. CDR1 and CDR2 from the germline V gene are SSHAT and FNYEAQ (reference sequence). The ends lost 3 bases at V and 3 bases at J; junction bases unmatched: 1. The CDR3 is CASSFGTSGEETQYF. The CDR3 region has the DNA TGTGCCAGCAGCTTTGGGACTAGCGGGGAAGAGACCCAGTACTTC.

This clone is a singleton in its sample. The rearrangement uses TRBV30 and TRBJ1-4; 8 bases line up with TRBD1. Germline V lookup: CDR1 GTSNPN, CDR2 SVGIG (reference sequence). The CDR3 is 14 amino acids. The V segment lost 5 bases and the J segment 0 bases; nucleotides outside the gene matches: 2. For the CDR3, the DNA is TGTGCCTGGGGGGACAGGACAACTAATGAAAAACTGTTTTTT. It translates to CAWGDRTTNEKLFF.

The chain couples TRBV2 to TRBJ2-7, with D tentatively TRBD2 (5 bases). From germline, CDR1 is SNHLY and CDR2 FYNNEI. The CDR3 sequence is 14 residues long. CDR3 region: CGTAMAEVPYEQYF. In DNA form, the CDR3 reads TGTGGCACAGCAATGGCGGAGGTTCCCTACGAGCAGTACTTC. Filled out from reference TRBV2 and TRBJ2-7, the complete variable domain reads EPEVTQTPSHQVTQMGQEVILRCVPISNHLYFYWYRQILGQKVEFLVSFYNNEISEKSEIFDDQFSVERPDGSNFTLKIRSTKLEDSAMYFCGTAMAEVPYEQYFGPGTRLTVT.

V and J are TRBV30 and TRBJ1-5; 8 bases are a match to TRBD1. The germline gives CDR1 GTSNPN, CDR2 SVGIG (reference sequence). The CDR3 spans 16 residues. V shed 2 bases, J shed 6 bases, and the junction held 12 bases outside the gene matches. CDR3 in amino acids: CAWSRPNGQGTQPQHF. Here the CDR3 DNA reads TGTGCCTGGAGTCGACCCAACGGACAGGGTACTCAGCCCCAGCATTTT.

This clone came up once. The rearrangement joins TRBV7-8 to TRBJ2-7, with 7 bases aligning to TRBD1. Germline V gene data show CDR1 as SGHVS and CDR2 as FQNEAQ. The CDR3 sequence is 15 residues long. Trimming removed 5 bases from V and 3 bases from J; junction bases left unmatched: 10. In DNA form, the CDR3 reads TGTGCCAGCAGCGCTGACGGGACAGACCACTACGAGCAGTACTTC. Its translation: CASSADGTDHYEQYF.

The chain recombines TRBV19 with TRBJ1-5; 9 bases match TRBD1. Germline CDR1 is LNHDA and CDR2 is SQIVND (reference sequence). J was trimmed by 7 bases and V by 6 bases; bases with no gene match: 4. This CDR3 comprises 13 residues. The CDR3 protein is CASSGTGIQPQHF. CDR3 DNA: TGTGCCAGTAGCGGGACAGGGATCCAGCCCCAGCATTTT.

The CDR3 loop reads CASSHATRGYTGELFF. The CDR3 bases are TGTGCCAGCAGTCATGCTACCAGGGGATATACCGGGGAGCTGTTTTTT. This chain links TRBV16 with TRBJ2-2, with D possibly being TRBD1 (6 bases). This CDR3 has 16 residues. Germline lookup yields CDR1 KGHSY and CDR2 FQNENV. V was pared by 6 bases and J by 5 bases, with 19 bases between.

V is TRBV19 and J is TRBJ2-7; 7 bases line up with TRBD1. The CDR3 contains 15 residues. Germline values: CDR1 LNHDA, CDR2 SQIVND (reference sequence). The J segment lost 0 bases and the V segment lost 7 bases, leaving 9 bases of the junction unmatched. The CDR3 coding sequence is TGTGCCAGTAATAACCGGGACAGAGGCTCCTACGAGCAGTACTTC. This sequence encodes CASNNRDRGSYEQYF.

This chain uses TRBV10-3 with TRBJ2-7; TRBD1 matches at 7 bases. This CDR3 is built from 13 residues. Germline lookup yields CDR1 ENHRY and CDR2 SYGVKD. V lost 9 bases and J lost 4; bases outside the gene matches: 9. CDR3 sequence (DNA): TGTGCCATATACCGACAGGGAGTATACGAGCAGTACTTC. The encoded protein is CAIYRQGVYEQYF.

This rearrangement joins TRBV29-1 to TRBJ2-2; TRBD1 aligns across 7 bases. There are 16 residues in the CDR3. Looked up from germline, CDR1 is SQVTM and CDR2 is ANQGSEA. Trimming at V came to 1 base and at J to 4 bases, leaving 9 bases not matched to a gene. CDR3 in DNA: TGCAGCGTTGAAGCCGAGACAGGGATGGCCACCGGGGAGCTGTTTTTT. It is translated as CSVEAETGMATGELFF.

A single count supports this clone. The rearrangement links TRBV19 to TRBJ1-5; D might be TRBD1 (6 bases). CDR1 is LNHDA and CDR2 is SQIVND in the germline V gene (reference sequence). The CDR3 sequence is 14 residues long. V lost 6 bases and J lost 7, with 16 bases in between. CDR3: CASRLGGAVQPQHF. As DNA, the CDR3 is TGTGCCAGTAGATTGGGGGGGGCAGTGCAGCCCCAGCATTTT.

This clone was seen only a few times. The chain combines TRBV5-5 with TRBJ1-2, with D possibly being TRBD1 (6 bases). Trimming shortened V by 2 bases and J by 8 bases, and 13 bases separated the two germline ends. The CDR3 is 13 amino acids. CDR1 is SGHKS, CDR2 YYEKEE, per germline (reference sequence). The DNA for the CDR3 is TGTGCCAGCAGCTTACAGGGACTACAAGGCTACACCTTC. It codes for CASSLQGLQGYTF.

In its sample, this clone was seen once. The CDR3 protein is CASSPGQTTDTQYF. The CDR3 DNA sequence: TGCGCCAGCAGCCCCGGACAGACTACGGATACGCAGTATTTT. The rearrangement uses TRBV5-1 and TRBJ2-3, with D perhaps TRBD1 (6 bases). Deletions cut 4 bases from V and 6 bases from J, with 15 bases between. Per the germline V gene, CDR1 is SGHRS and CDR2 is YFSETQ. The CDR3 totals 14 residues.

This clone was seen more than once but under ten times. This chain connects TRBV5-1 to TRBJ2-7; D may be TRBD1 (6 bases). CDR1 and CDR2 (germline): SGHRS, YFSETQ. The CDR3 runs 16 residues. Trimming cost V 4 bases and J 6 bases, with 23 bases left between them. CDR3 in amino acids: CASSSSGTPGISEQYF. The CDR3 nucleotides are TGCGCCAGCAGCAGCTCCGGGACACCGGGGATTTCCGAGCAGTACTTC.

V usage is TRBV5-1 and J usage is TRBJ1-2, with TRBD1 matching over 7 bases. The CDR3 totals 14 residues. V shed 2 bases and J 7 bases; nucleotides not matched to a gene: 8. Germline V gene sequence: CDR1 SGHRS, CDR2 YFSETQ. The DNA of the CDR3 is TGCGCCAGCAGCTTCGGACAGGCGGAGGCTGGCTACACCTTC. Its translation: CASSFGQAEAGYTF.